The 19 T cell receptor beta chains reported below all come from one sample, sequenced in a study of glioma-infiltrating T cells after dendritic cell vaccination. The protocol was immunoSEQ multiplex PCR, while the TCRdb copy is restricted to in-frame clones and leaves out a portion. The data hold some 99,000 clones, with about 85% observed a single time. Specified time point: after dendritic cell vaccination, including at tumor progression/relapse. The sample in question was blood, obtained after dendritic cell vaccination. The receptors originated from a human donor with glioblastoma.

The V call is TRBV6-1, the J call TRBJ1-1, with TRBD1 identical over 7 bases. This CDR3 is 13 amino acids long. Germline V gene sequence: CDR1 MNHNS, CDR2 SASEGT. The junction had 8 bases not matched to a gene; V was cut back by 2 bases and J by 11 bases. Here the CDR3 reads CASSERTTGMAFF. Written as DNA, the CDR3 is TGTGCCAGCAGTGAACGGACGACAGGGATGGCTTTCTTT.

The chain joins TRBV7-9 to TRBJ2-7; D perhaps matches TRBD1 (5 bases). The CDR3 is made up of 14 amino acids. Between the trimmed V and J ends, which lost 3 bases and 2 bases, there was a span of 11 bases. CDR1 and CDR2 from the germline V gene are SEHNR and FQNEAQ (reference sequence). The CDR3 DNA reads TGTGCCAGCAGCTTGGGGCAGGAGCCCTACGAGCAGTACTTC. It translates to CASSLGQEPYEQYF.

This clone was counted a single time. This sequence joins TRBV6-1 and TRBJ1-2; D call uncertain. CDR1 is MNHNS and CDR2 is SASEGT in the germline V gene. The germline V and J ends were trimmed by 1 base and 6 bases, with 15 bases remaining between them. The CDR3 loop spans 15 amino acids. The CDR3 spells CASSEGPGGWDGYTF. The CDR3 coding sequence is TGTGCCAGCAGTGAAGGTCCGGGTGGCTGGGATGGCTACACCTTC.

This clone was seen only a few times. An end of the junction does not agree with germline; a read error may underlie this. The chain links TRBV7-7 to TRBJ2-5; unclear D gene. The CDR3 totals 15 residues. Germline V CDR1 and CDR2: SSHAT, FNYEAQ (reference sequence). CDR3 protein: CASSLGLLDGETQYF. CDR3 sequence (DNA): TGTGCTAGCAGCTTAGGGCTTCTCGACGGGGAGACCCAGTACTTC.

This clone was seen more than once but under ten times. The chain links TRBV29-1 to TRBJ2-1, with TRBD2 matching 12 bases. V lost 7 bases and J lost 4; bases outside the gene matches: 2. The germline gives CDR1 SQVTM, CDR2 ANQGSEA. CDR3 length equals 13 residues. In DNA, the CDR3 is TGCAGCGCACTAGCGGGGGGATACAATGAGCAGTTCTTC. It codes for CSALAGGYNEQFF.

The V call is TRBV7-8, the J call TRBJ1-5, with D unresolved. This CDR3 spans 13 amino acids. Germline V gene sequence: CDR1 SGHVS, CDR2 FQNEAQ. Deletions cut 1 base from V and 9 bases from J, with 10 bases between. This CDR3 is CASSLELGGPQHF. The CDR3 nucleotides are TGTGCCAGCAGCTTAGAACTTGGAGGGCCCCAGCATTTT.

This chain joins TRBV2 and TRBJ1-1; TRBD1 is a possible D gene (5 bases). The V gene's germline CDR1 is SNHLY and CDR2 FYNNEI. Trimming stripped 5 bases from V and 4 bases from J, with 14 bases between. CDR3 length: 14 amino acids. This CDR3 is CASSPPAGGTEAFF. In nucleotides, the CDR3 is TGTGCCAGCAGTCCACCCGCCGGGGGCACTGAAGCTTTCTTT. Based on the CDR3 plus reference TRBV2 and TRBJ1-1, the full variable domain is EPEVTQTPSHQVTQMGQEVILRCVPISNHLYFYWYRQILGQKVEFLVSFYNNEISEKSEIFDDQFSVERPDGSNFTLKIRSTKLEDSAMYFCASSPPAGGTEAFFGQGTRLTVV.

The chain is built from TRBV5-1 and TRBJ2-2, with TRBD1 matching over 12 bases. V shed 6 bases and J 7 bases; nucleotides not matched to a gene: 7. Germline loops: CDR1 SGHRS, CDR2 YFSETQ. The CDR3 totals 15 residues. The CDR3 sequence is CASIPGQGAGGELFF. CDR3 sequence (DNA): TGCGCCAGCATCCCGGGACAGGGGGCCGGCGGGGAGCTGTTTTTT. The variable domain in full, with the rest retrieved from reference TRBV5-1 and TRBJ2-2, is KAGVTQTPRYLIKTRGQQVTLSCSPISGHRSVSWYQQTPGQGLQFLFEYFSETQRNKGNFPGRFSGRQFSNSRSEMNVSTLELGDSALYLCASIPGQGAGGELFFGEGSRLTVL.

The chain's CDR3 is CASSLVGGGTTDTQYF. The DNA for the CDR3 is TGCGCCAGCAGCTTGGTAGGCGGGGGCACCACAGATACGCAGTATTTT. The rearrangement links TRBV5-1 to TRBJ2-3; TRBD2 might be the D (7 bases). Germline assignment: CDR1 SGHRS and CDR2 YFSETQ. CDR3 length equals 16 residues. The germline V and J ends were trimmed by 0 bases and 2 bases, with 13 bases remaining between them. Full variable domain (outside the CDR3, taken from reference TRBV5-1 and TRBJ2-3): KAGVTQTPRYLIKTRGQQVTLSCSPISGHRSVSWYQQTPGQGLQFLFEYFSETQRNKGNFPGRFSGRQFSNSRSEMNVSTLELGDSALYLCASSLVGGGTTDTQYFGPGTRLTVL.

V gene TRBV5-1 combines with J gene TRBJ2-7; 15 nucleotides agree with TRBD2. The CDR3 has 19 residues. The germline V gene has CDR1 SGHRS and CDR2 YFSETQ. Trimming cost V 0 bases and J 2 bases; bases outside gene matches: 9. The CDR3 region is CASSLAGTSGRLTAYEQYF. CDR3 coding DNA: TGCGCCAGCAGCTTGGCTGGGACTAGCGGGAGGCTTACTGCCTACGAGCAGTACTTC.

This clone was picked up a small number of times. The rearrangement joins TRBV6-5 to TRBJ1-5; D unresolved. Germline V lookup: CDR1 MNHEY, CDR2 SVGAGI. CDR3 length: 13 amino acids. Trimming left V 8 bases short and J 0 bases short, with 8 bases between. Here the CDR3 reads CASAPNSNQPQHF. The CDR3 bases are TGTGCCAGCGCCCCTAATAGCAATCAGCCCCAGCATTTT.

The V gene is TRBV10-2, the J gene TRBJ1-1, with a tentative D call TRBD1 (5 bases). V lost 5 bases and J 8 bases, leaving 12 bases between the germline ends. Germline CDR1 is WSHSY and CDR2 is SAAADI. CDR3 length: 12 residues. CDR3 in amino acids: CASSSGLTEAFF. The CDR3 nucleotides read TGCGCCAGCAGTTCGGGACTTACAGAAGCTTTCTTT.

The J gene is TRBJ2-3, the V gene TRBV18, with a tentative D call TRBD2 (5 bases). Trimming stripped 5 bases from V and 0 bases from J, with 9 bases between. CDR1 and CDR2 from the germline V gene are KGHSH and LQKENI. The CDR3 sequence is 14 residues long. The CDR3 sequence is CASSEWTSTDTQYF. DNA for the CDR3: TGTGCCAGCTCAGAATGGACTAGCACAGATACGCAGTATTTT.

V gene TRBV5-3 combines with J gene TRBJ1-2; 9 positions match TRBD1. TRBV5-3 is assigned to the ORF class and has an uncertain function. The CDR3 extends over 14 amino acids. J gave up 5 bases and V 4 bases, and 6 bases lay outside the gene matches. The CDR3, as DNA: TGTGCCAGAAGCACTACCGGGACAGGGTATGGCTACACCTTC. It translates to CARSTTGTGYGYTF.

The chain employs TRBV27 and TRBJ2-7; 8 bases agree with TRBD1. This CDR3 spans 16 amino acids. J was trimmed by 4 bases and V by 4 bases; bases with no gene match: 12. The germline V gene encodes CDR1 MNHEY and CDR2 SMNVEV (reference sequence). CDR3 nucleotide sequence: TGTGCCAGCAGTTGGGCTGGGACAGGTCGGAGGTACGAGCAGTACTTC. This sequence encodes CASSWAGTGRRYEQYF.

The J gene is TRBJ2-5, the V gene TRBV7-9; 7 bases match TRBD1. The CDR3 totals 16 residues. Germline loops: CDR1 SEHNR, CDR2 FQNEAQ (reference sequence). V gave up 4 bases and J gave up 2 bases; unmatched junction bases: 10. CDR3 nucleotides: TGTGCCAGCAGCTCAAAACAGGGGTCCCCTCAAGAGACCCAGTACTTC. This sequence encodes CASSSKQGSPQETQYF.

This chain uses TRBV7-8 with TRBJ2-5; D gene uncertain. The V end was cut by 1 base, the J end by 5 bases, with 11 bases between. From germline, CDR1 is SGHVS and CDR2 FQNEAQ. The CDR3 runs 14 residues. The CDR3 nucleotides read TGTGCCAGCAGCTTAGATGTCAGATCGGAGACCCAGTACTTC. It translates to CASSLDVRSETQYF.

A few counts support this clone. CDR3 amino acids: CASSRTGVPGNTIYF. Written as DNA, the CDR3 is TGTGCCAGCAGCCGGACAGGAGTTCCTGGAAACACCATATATTTT. This sequence joins TRBV7-9 and TRBJ1-3, with 7 bases matching TRBD1. The V segment lost 5 bases and the J segment 2 bases; nucleotides outside the gene matches: 6. In germline, CDR1 is SEHNR, CDR2 FQNEAQ (reference sequence). This CDR3 is built from 15 residues.

This clone came up a few times. J is TRBJ2-7 and V is TRBV7-9; D ambiguous. Trimming took 7 bases from V and 4 from J, leaving 11 bases between them. CDR1 is SEHNR and CDR2 is FQNEAQ in the germline V gene (reference sequence). The length of the CDR3 is 12 residues. Written as DNA, the CDR3 is TGTGCCAGCACCTCAGAAGTTTACGAGCAGTACTTC. Its protein is CASTSEVYEQYF.